Shown below are 3 T cell receptor beta chains from a single sample sequenced in a study of blood T cell repertoires in COVID-19. The assay was immunoSEQ multiplex PCR, and TCRdb's table has in-frame clones only and misses some. The table shows about 180,000 clones, with over 80% occurring only once. The sequenced sample was peripheral blood. The receptor set was obtained from a woman aged 60 to 75 with acute or convalescent COVID-19.

The CDR3 DNA sequence: TGTGCCAGCAGCTTAGGACTAGCAACCCAGTACTTC. As protein: CASSLGLATQYF. The chain joins TRBV5-6 to TRBJ2-5; TRBD2 matches at 8 bases. Per germline, CDR1 SGHDT and CDR2 YYEEEE. With 2 bases clipped from V and 8 bases from J, the junction kept 2 bases outside the gene matches. The CDR3 is 12 residues long. Complete variable domain (other parts from reference TRBV5-6 and TRBJ2-5): DAGVTQSPTHLIKTRGQQVTLRCSPKSGHDTVSWYQQALGQGPQFIFQYYEEEERQRGNFPDRFSGHQFPNYSSELNVNALLLGDSALYLCASSLGLATQYFGPGTRLLVL.

V is TRBV5-8 and J is TRBJ2-2, with unresolved D. The CDR3 runs to 19 residues. From germline, CDR1 is SGHTS and CDR2 YDEGEE. Trimming took 0 bases from V and 4 from J, leaving 22 bases between them. The CDR3: CASSLVRRFTPSTTGELFF. The CDR3 DNA reads as TGTGCCAGCAGCTTGGTTAGGCGGTTCACTCCCTCCACCACCGGGGAGCTGTTTTTT.

The chain couples TRBV27 to TRBJ2-1, with 8 nucleotides matching TRBD2. Germline V gene data show CDR1 as MNHEY and CDR2 as SMNVEV (reference sequence). With 0 bases clipped from V and 4 bases from J, the junction kept 5 bases outside the gene matches. This CDR3 region has 16 residues. CDR3 coding DNA: TGTGCCAGCAGTTTATCGGGCCGGGGGGGGTACAATGAGCAGTTCTTC. This encodes CASSLSGRGGYNEQFF.